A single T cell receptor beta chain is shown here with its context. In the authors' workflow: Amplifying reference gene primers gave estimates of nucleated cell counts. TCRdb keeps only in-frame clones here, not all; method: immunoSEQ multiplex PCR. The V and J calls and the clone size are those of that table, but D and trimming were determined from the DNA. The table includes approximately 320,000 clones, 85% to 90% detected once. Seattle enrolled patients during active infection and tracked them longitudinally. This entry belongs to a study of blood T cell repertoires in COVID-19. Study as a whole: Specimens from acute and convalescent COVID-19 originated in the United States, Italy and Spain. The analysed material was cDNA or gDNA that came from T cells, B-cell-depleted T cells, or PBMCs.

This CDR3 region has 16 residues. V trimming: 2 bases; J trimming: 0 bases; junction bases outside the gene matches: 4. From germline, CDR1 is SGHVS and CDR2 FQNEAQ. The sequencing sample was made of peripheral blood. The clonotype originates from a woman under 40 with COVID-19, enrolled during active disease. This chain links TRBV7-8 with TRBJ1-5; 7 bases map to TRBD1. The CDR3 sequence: CASSLSTGDSNQPQHF. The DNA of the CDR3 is TGTGCCAGCAGCTTATCCACAGGGGATAGCAATCAGCCCCAGCATTTT.